This TCR beta chain was captured in a study of T cells in Graves' hyperthyroidism and ophthalmopathy. The study, taken as a whole, reports: Classification by a 13 V-J model distinguished ophthalmopathy from stable hyperthyroidism.

It was RNA transcripts that yielded the amplified TCR beta CDR3 regions. TCR CDR3 underwent first-round RT-PCR with the HTBI primer set. In TCRdb, the multiplex PCR reads were re-called with MiXCR into one record per CDR3 protein. Among about 690,000 distinct CDR3 sequences listed, roughly a sixth were seen once. This clonotype was found a few times. Its antigen is undetermined. The germline CDR1 and CDR2 sequences are LNHDA and SQIVND (reference sequence). The CDR3 loop spans 15 amino acids. V shed 6 bases and J 8 bases; nucleotides not matched to a gene: 9. This clonotype was sampled from a man aged 50 or older with Graves' hyperthyroidism. The source material was blood. The chain is built from TRBV19 and TRBJ1-4; 10 positions agree with TRBD1. This CDR3 is CASRTDGQGGEKLFF. The CDR3 DNA follows: TGTGCCAGTAGAACGGATGGACAGGGGGGCGAAAAACTGTTTTTT.